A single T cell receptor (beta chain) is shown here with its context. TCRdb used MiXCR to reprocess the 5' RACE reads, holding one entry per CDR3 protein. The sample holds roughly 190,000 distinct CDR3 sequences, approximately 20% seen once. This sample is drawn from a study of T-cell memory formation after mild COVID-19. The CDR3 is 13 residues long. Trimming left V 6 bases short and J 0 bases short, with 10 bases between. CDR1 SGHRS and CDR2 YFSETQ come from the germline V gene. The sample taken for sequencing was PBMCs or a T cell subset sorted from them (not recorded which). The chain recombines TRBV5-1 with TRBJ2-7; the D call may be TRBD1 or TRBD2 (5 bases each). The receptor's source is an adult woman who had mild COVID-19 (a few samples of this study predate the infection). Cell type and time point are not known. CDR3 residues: CASKRDGSYEQYF. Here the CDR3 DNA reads TGCGCCAGCAAACGGGACGGCTCCTACGAGCAGTACTTC.